This T cell receptor (beta chain) was captured in a study of beta chain features in type 1 diabetes. General study points: Type 1 diabetes patients had moderately but significantly shorter TCRB CDR3s in all four CD4+ subsets.

V was shortened by 6 bases and J by 1 base, with 19 bases between the two germline ends. The CDR3 sequence is 16 residues long. The germline CDR1 and CDR2 sequences are MDHEN and SYDVKM. With respect to this clone: Its antigen is unidentified.

TCRB transcripts that were expressed got sequenced, as all of the isolated RNA had been reverse transcribed. Repertoires were generated with immunoSEQ multiplex PCR, while TCRdb's copy carries only in-frame clones and drops some. The table has 600,000 or so clones, around an eighth seen once; the top ten hold 0.03% to 0.045%. The chain recombines TRBV28 with TRBJ2-7; a possible D gene is TRBD2 (5 bases). This receptor was identified in a man younger than 35 with type 1 diabetes. The sequencing input was naive CD4+ T cells from blood. CDR3 protein: CASSLVRGSGSYEQYF. In DNA, the CDR3 is TGTGCCAGCAGCCTGGTGAGAGGGTCCGGATCCTACGAGCAGTACTTC.